This T cell receptor (beta chain) derives from a study of a mutant IDH1 vaccine in newly diagnosed glioma. Background on the study: Treated patients had a mean age of about 44 years and a sex split that was around 62% male and about 40% female.

Sequencing was performed with immunoSEQ multiplex PCR; in TCRdb, only in-frame clones are kept and a portion is missing. This table has 30,000 to 40,000 clones, just under 80% appearing once. Overall study results and limits: Immune responses induced by vaccination arose in 93.3% of the patients. Top peripheral T cell clonotype shifts appeared unrelated to pseudoprogression.

As for time point: baseline, week 1 (first vaccination visit). Treatment denoted: pre-vaccination baseline after standard-of-care therapy. In the case of this clone: The antigen remains unidentified.

The CDR3 runs 12 residues. Trimming stripped 2 bases from V and 3 bases from J, with 4 bases between. CDR1 is MNHEY and CDR2 is SVGAGI in the germline V gene. The gene calls are TRBV6-5 and TRBJ1-2; unclear D gene. The material sequenced was PBMCs, taken from a glioma patient treated with radiotherapy, temozolomide or both. This receptor was taken from a man between 35 and 55 years old with glioma. Some clones in this sample may be carry-over from other donors' samples. This CDR3 reads CASSYGDYGYTF. CDR3 DNA sequence: TGTGCCAGCAGTTACGGTGACTATGGCTACACCTTC.